These 7 T cell receptor beta chains originate from one sample sequenced in a study of early T cells in non-severe SARS-CoV-2 infection. TCRdb analysed the 5' RACE reads with MiXCR anew, one entry per CDR3 protein. Of roughly 35,000 distinct CDR3 sequences listed, roughly 6.2% were seen once; the top ten hold 20% to 30%. Sequencing input: whole blood. Receptors originate from an adult who was a healthcare worker with PCR-confirmed SARS-CoV-2 infection or an uninfected control (not recorded which).

There are many counts of this clonotype. The chain uses TRBV15 and TRBJ2-7; weak D call: TRBD1 (5 bases). V lost 0 bases, J lost 4 bases, and 13 bases lay in between. Germline CDR1 reads LNHNV; CDR2 reads YYDKDF (reference sequence). The CDR3 length is 15 residues. Written as DNA, the CDR3 is TGTGCCACCAGCAGAGATCAGGCAGGGCATTACGAGCAGTACTTC. Its translation is CATSRDQAGHYEQYF. The variable domain in full, with the rest retrieved from reference TRBV15 and TRBJ2-7, is DAMVIQNPRYQVTQFGKPVTLSCSQTLNHNVMYWYQQKSSQAPKLLFHYYDKDFNNEADTPDNFQSRRPNTSFCFLDIRSPGLGDTAMYLCATSRDQAGHYEQYFGPGTRLTVT.

This clonotype was picked up many times. The rearrangement uses TRBV11-1 and TRBJ2-7, with a possible D match to TRBD1 (5 bases). This CDR3 comprises 14 residues. V lost 4 bases and J lost 3, with 13 bases in between. Germline V gene data show CDR1 as SGHAT and CDR2 as FQDESV (reference sequence). The CDR3: CASSSYRGNYEQYF. The CDR3 nucleotides are TGTGCCAGCAGCTCGTATAGGGGAAACTACGAGCAGTACTTC.

At least ten counts were recorded for this clonotype. This chain uses TRBV6-1 with TRBJ1-5; D is unresolved. Germline V lookup: CDR1 MNHNS, CDR2 SASEGT. Trimming took off 2 bases at V and 3 bases at J, with 11 bases between the two ends. The CDR3 length is 15 residues. DNA for the CDR3: TGTGCCAGCAGTGAACCGGGAATAGACAATCAGCCCCAGCATTTT. Translated, it gives CASSEPGIDNQPQHF.

The table lists this clonotype with many counts. J is TRBJ2-1 and V is TRBV20-1; 10 positions agree with TRBD2. There are 17 residues in the CDR3. CDR1 is DFQATT and CDR2 is SNEGSKA in the germline V gene (reference sequence). The V and J ends lost 2 bases and 6 bases, in that order; junction bases with no gene match: 13. The CDR3 region has the DNA TGCAGTGCTAGACGAACGCTAGCGGGAGCGATGAGCAATGAGCAGTTCTTC. Translating gives CSARRTLAGAMSNEQFF.

This clonotype was seen repeatedly, ten times or more. V gene TRBV7-9 combines with J gene TRBJ2-1; unclear D gene. CDR3 size: 14 residues. Germline loops: CDR1 SEHNR, CDR2 FQNEAQ (reference sequence). V was trimmed by 1 base and J by 8 bases, leaving 12 bases between them. In nucleotides, the CDR3 is TGTGCCAGCAGCTTAGTTCGGGTCCACTATGAGCAGTTCTTC. Its protein product is CASSLVRVHYEQFF.

The table lists this clonotype with many counts. CDR3 region: CASSLQAGLGNEQFF. The DNA of the CDR3 is TGTGCCAGCAGCTTACAGGCAGGGTTAGGCAATGAGCAGTTCTTC. The chain employs TRBV7-8 and TRBJ2-1; D might be TRBD1 (5 bases). This CDR3 region has 15 residues. Germline V CDR1 and CDR2: SGHVS, FQNEAQ. Between the trimmed V and J ends, which lost 2 bases and 6 bases, there was a span of 14 bases.

Concerning this clonotype itself: The junction does not match germline at one end; this may be a read error. The genes are TRBV5-4 and TRBJ2-5; 7 bases are shared with TRBD1. The CDR3 contains 13 residues. Germline V gene data show CDR1 as SGHNT and CDR2 as YYREEE (reference sequence). The CDR3 nucleotides read TGTGTCAGCAGCTTACAGGGGAGAGAGACCCAGTACTTC. Translation: CVSSLQGRETQYF.